A single count supports the clone carrying this T cell receptor (beta chain). These data are taken from a study of blood T cell repertoires in COVID-19. Authors' methods: Estimation of nucleated cell counts was performed using reference gene primer amplification. Measured with immunoSEQ multiplex PCR; TCRdb has only the in-frame clones, and not every one. That table supplies the V and J calls and clone size; D and trimming were determined from the DNA. The sample includes fewer than 200,000 clones, around 85% of them seen just once. CDR1 is SGHTA and CDR2 is FQGTGA in the germline V gene. The CDR3 is made up of 16 amino acids. The V segment lost 5 bases and the J segment 3 bases; nucleotides outside the gene matches: 9.

The receptor comes from a man between 60 and 75 years old who had recovered from COVID-19. V usage is TRBV7-3 and J usage is TRBJ1-1, with 10 bases identical to TRBD1. The sample taken for sequencing was peripheral blood. The CDR3 protein is CASSAGQGRGDTEAFF. The DNA for the CDR3 is TGTGCCAGCAGCGCGGGACAGGGGAGAGGGGACACTGAAGCTTTCTTT. The variable domain in full, with the rest retrieved from reference TRBV7-3 and TRBJ1-1, is GAGVSQTPSNKVTEKGKYVELRCDPISGHTALYWYRQSLGQGPEFLIYFQGTGAADDSGLPNDRFFAVRPEGSVSTLKIQRTERGDSAVYLCASSAGQGRGDTEAFFGQGTRLTVV.